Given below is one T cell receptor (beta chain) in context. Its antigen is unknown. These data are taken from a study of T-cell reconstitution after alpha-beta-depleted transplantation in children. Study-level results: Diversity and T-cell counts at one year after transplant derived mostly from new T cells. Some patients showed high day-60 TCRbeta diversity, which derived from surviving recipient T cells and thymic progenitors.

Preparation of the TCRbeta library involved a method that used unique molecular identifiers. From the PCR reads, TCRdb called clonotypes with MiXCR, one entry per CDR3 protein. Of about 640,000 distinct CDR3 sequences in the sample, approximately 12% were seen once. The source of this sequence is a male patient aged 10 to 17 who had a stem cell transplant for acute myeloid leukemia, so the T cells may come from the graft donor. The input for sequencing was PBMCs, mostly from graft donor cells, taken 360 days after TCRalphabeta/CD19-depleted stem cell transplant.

The chain's CDR3 is CASSPSLSFTGELFF. DNA of the CDR3: TGTGCCAGCAGCCCCAGCCTGAGTTTCACCGGGGAGCTGTTTTTT. The chain employs TRBV4-2 and TRBJ2-2; no clear D. Trimming stripped 4 bases from V and 4 bases from J, with 13 bases between. The CDR3 runs to 15 residues. Germline CDR1 reads LGHNA; CDR2 reads YNFKEQ.